This passage covers 21 T cell receptor beta chains from one sample sequenced in a study of CD8+ T cells in alopecia areata. This sample's treatment: oral pan-JAK inhibitor, 5-10 mg twice daily. RNA extraction and reverse transcription yielded cDNA as sequencing template. TCRdb keeps only in-frame clones here, not all; method: immunoSEQ multiplex PCR. The profile shows about 70,000 clones, approximately 28% of them singletons. Specimen: CD8+ T cells sorted from blood, collected at week 4, from a patient treated with tofacitinib. These receptors were collected from a human donor with alopecia areata.

This clone was counted between two and nine times. The chain joins TRBV29-1 to TRBJ2-7; D uncertain. The CDR3 is 12 residues long. Germline V gives CDR1 SQVTM, CDR2 ANQGSEA. Trimming pared 4 bases from V and 0 bases from J, leaving 7 bases between. The CDR3 DNA reads as TGCAGCGTTGCCTTGGCCTCCTACGAGCAGTACTTC. Amino acid sequence: CSVALASYEQYF.

The J gene is TRBJ2-2, the V gene TRBV9; 13 nucleotides line up with TRBD2. This CDR3 has 18 amino acids. Germline V lookup: CDR1 SGDLS, CDR2 YYNGEE. The trim removed 5 bases at V and 0 bases at J, leaving 7 bases unmatched. CDR3 loop: CASRSTGTSGANTGELFF. The CDR3 DNA is TGTGCCAGCAGGTCAACCGGGACTAGCGGGGCGAACACCGGGGAGCTGTTTTTT.

In DNA form, the CDR3 reads TGTGCCAGCAGCGCTAACGGATGGGAGACCCAGTACTTC. The encoded protein is CASSANGWETQYF. V usage is TRBV13 and J usage is TRBJ2-5; D ambiguous. The CDR3 covers 13 residues. Germline CDR1 and CDR2: PRHDT and FYEKMQ (reference sequence). Trimming pared 5 bases from V and 5 bases from J, leaving 12 bases between.

This clone turned up a few times. CDR3 amino acids: CATSILGSSYNEQFF. CDR3 DNA sequence: TGTGCCACCAGCATCCTCGGGAGTTCCTACAATGAGCAGTTCTTC. The chain joins TRBV15 to TRBJ2-1, with D possibly matching TRBD2 (6 bases). Germline V gene lookup returns CDR1 LNHNV and CDR2 YYDKDF (reference sequence). Trimming pared 4 bases from V and 1 base from J, leaving 11 bases between. The CDR3 has 15 amino acids.

This rearrangement joins TRBV6-1 to TRBJ2-5; TRBD1 matches 8 bases. Losses at the gene ends were 3 bases for V and 4 bases for J; bases not matched to a gene: 7. Germline assignment: CDR1 MNHNS and CDR2 SASEGT. This CDR3 comprises 15 residues. CDR3 amino acids: CASSEGPGTGETQYF. In nucleotides, the CDR3 is TGTGCCAGCAGTGAGGGCCCAGGGACAGGAGAGACCCAGTACTTC.

This sequence joins TRBV6-6 and TRBJ2-5, with 7 nucleotides matching TRBD1. CDR1 MNHNY and CDR2 SVGAGI come from the germline V gene (reference sequence). The CDR3 is made up of 14 amino acids. After removal of 6 bases from V and 8 bases from J, the junction contained 12 bases not matched to a gene. The CDR3 reads CASSPLQGIFTQYF. In DNA form, the CDR3 reads TGTGCCAGCAGCCCCCTACAGGGGATTTTTACCCAGTACTTC.

The sample holds one count of this clone. The gene calls are TRBV27 and TRBJ1-5; 8 positions agree with TRBD1. The V gene's germline CDR1 is MNHEY and CDR2 SMNVEV (reference sequence). The CDR3 length is 14 residues. V lost 6 bases, J lost 2 bases, and 3 bases stayed unmatched. CDR3 DNA sequence: TGTGCCAGCAGCAGGGGGCGCGGCAATCAGCCCCAGCATTTT. It encodes CASSRGRGNQPQHF.

J is TRBJ1-5 and V is TRBV29-1, with TRBD1 matching 7 bases. CDR3 length equals 13 residues. Germline trimming cut 6 bases from V and 4 bases from J; bases unmatched to any gene: 6. CDR1 SQVTM and CDR2 ANQGSEA come from the germline V gene. This CDR3 is CSVLTGENQPQHF. The CDR3 DNA sequence: TGCAGCGTCTTAACAGGGGAGAATCAGCCCCAGCATTTT.

This clone was counted only a few times. The chain has TRBV27 and TRBJ2-3; D may match TRBD1 or TRBD2 (5 bases each). Germline V gene data show CDR1 as MNHEY and CDR2 as SMNVEV (reference sequence). CDR3 length: 17 residues. Trimming cost V 6 bases and J 0 bases, with 19 bases left between them. CDR3 DNA sequence: TGTGCCAGCAGGACCGCCAGGGCGGGCCCTAGCACAGATACGCAGTATTTT. Translating it yields CASRTARAGPSTDTQYF.

The chain combines TRBV29-1 with TRBJ2-7; 13 bases match TRBD2. The germline V gene encodes CDR1 SQVTM and CDR2 ANQGSEA. CDR3 length: 15 residues. V gave up 4 bases and J gave up 1 base; unmatched junction bases: 4. CDR3: CSVAGLAGASYEQYF. CDR3 DNA: TGCAGCGTTGCCGGACTAGCGGGAGCGTCCTACGAGCAGTACTTC.

V usage is TRBV7-9 and J usage is TRBJ1-1, with D possibly being TRBD1 (5 bases). The length of the CDR3 is 15 residues. The V gene's germline CDR1 is SEHNR and CDR2 FQNEAQ (reference sequence). Trimming removed 5 bases from V and 4 bases from J, with 17 bases in between. The DNA for the CDR3 is TGTGCCAGCAGCCCAGACACTGGGGGGAGCACTGAAGCTTTCTTT. This encodes CASSPDTGGSTEAFF.

V and J are TRBV6-1 and TRBJ2-2; TRBD1 aligns across 8 bases. Germline V lookup: CDR1 MNHNS, CDR2 SASEGT. Unmatched junction bases numbered 9, after V lost 3 bases and J lost 6 bases. The CDR3 is made up of 16 amino acids. The chain's CDR3 is CASSEGLDRVSGELFF. Written as DNA, the CDR3 is TGTGCCAGCAGTGAGGGCTTGGACAGGGTTTCCGGGGAGCTGTTTTTT.

This clone was found a few times. The chain couples TRBV5-1 to TRBJ1-1; no clear D. Germline-derived CDR1 and CDR2 are SGHRS and YFSETQ. This CDR3 comprises 13 residues. The ends were cut back, 4 bases at V and 4 bases at J, with 11 bases in the middle. DNA of the CDR3: TGCGCCAGCAGCATTGGGTCGGGCACTGAAGCTTTCTTT. It specifies CASSIGSGTEAFF.

The chain joins TRBV7-8 to TRBJ1-5, with D maybe TRBD1 (5 bases). The germline gives CDR1 SGHVS, CDR2 FQNEAQ. Between the trimmed V and J ends, which lost 1 base and 6 bases, there was a span of 16 bases. This CDR3 contains 16 residues. The chain's CDR3 is CASSLGESGGIQPQHF. CDR3 DNA: TGTGCCAGCAGCTTAGGGGAGAGCGGGGGAATTCAGCCCCAGCATTTT.

The chain combines TRBV14 with TRBJ1-2; no clear D gene. The V and J ends lost 1 base and 8 bases respectively, with 8 bases between them. The germline V gene has CDR1 SGHDN and CDR2 FVKESK. This CDR3 spans 12 amino acids. CDR3 nucleotides: TGTGCCAGCAGCCAAGGGGGAGGCGGCTACACCTTC. This sequence encodes CASSQGGGGYTF.

This clone was recorded once. The rearrangement uses TRBV30 and TRBJ2-7; the match to TRBD1 covers 10 bases. The germline gives CDR1 GTSNPN, CDR2 SVGIG (reference sequence). The CDR3 is 15 residues long. V lost 2 bases, J lost 0 bases, and 4 bases stayed unmatched. For the CDR3, the DNA is TGTGCCTGGAGTACGGGACAGGGGAGCTCCTACGAGCAGTACTTC. It codes for CAWSTGQGSSYEQYF.

The rearrangement links TRBV25-1 to TRBJ2-7; 7 bases match TRBD2. The CDR3 spans 14 residues. Germline-derived CDR1 and CDR2 are MGHDK and SYGVNS. V gave up 3 bases and J gave up 1 base; unmatched junction bases: 3. CDR3 in amino acids: CASSDSGLSYEQYF. CDR3 nucleotide sequence: TGTGCCAGCAGTGATAGCGGGCTATCCTACGAGCAGTACTTC.

This clone was seen more than once but under ten times. The rearrangement joins TRBV30 to TRBJ2-5; possible D gene TRBD2, 7 bases. Germline V gene data show CDR1 as GTSNPN and CDR2 as SVGIG (reference sequence). Trimming pared 6 bases from V and 5 bases from J, leaving 16 bases between. CDR3 length: 13 amino acids. The CDR3 nucleotides read TGTGCCTGCCAGTGGGGGGGCGGGGAGACCCAGTACTTC. Translation: CACQWGGGETQYF.

The rearrangement joins TRBV7-9 to TRBJ2-1; D is ambiguous. Germline loops: CDR1 SEHNR, CDR2 FQNEAQ (reference sequence). The ends were cut back, 3 bases at V and 0 bases at J, with 9 bases in the middle. There are 15 residues in the CDR3. Here the CDR3 DNA reads TGTGCCAGCAGCTTCGTAGCCCGCTCCTACAATGAGCAGTTCTTC. Translated: CASSFVARSYNEQFF.

This clone ranks as medium-sized. V gene TRBV7-9 combines with J gene TRBJ2-4, with 9 bases fitting TRBD1. This CDR3 has 18 residues. Germline V CDR1 and CDR2: SEHNR, FQNEAQ (reference sequence). With 4 bases clipped from V and 4 bases from J, the junction kept 14 bases outside the gene matches. The DNA for the CDR3 is TGTGCCAGCAGCTCCGGTCGAGGGACAGGGACGAAGAAAAACATTCAGTACTTC. This encodes CASSSGRGTGTKKNIQYF.

The gene calls are TRBV11-2 and TRBJ2-1; 10 bases align to TRBD1. J lost 4 bases, V lost 5 bases, and 5 bases had no gene match. CDR1 SGHAT and CDR2 FQNNGV come from the germline V gene. The CDR3 is 15 residues long. CDR3 nucleotides: TGTGCCAGCAGCCAAGACAGGGGGCTATACAATGAGCAGTTCTTC. Translated, it gives CASSQDRGLYNEQFF.